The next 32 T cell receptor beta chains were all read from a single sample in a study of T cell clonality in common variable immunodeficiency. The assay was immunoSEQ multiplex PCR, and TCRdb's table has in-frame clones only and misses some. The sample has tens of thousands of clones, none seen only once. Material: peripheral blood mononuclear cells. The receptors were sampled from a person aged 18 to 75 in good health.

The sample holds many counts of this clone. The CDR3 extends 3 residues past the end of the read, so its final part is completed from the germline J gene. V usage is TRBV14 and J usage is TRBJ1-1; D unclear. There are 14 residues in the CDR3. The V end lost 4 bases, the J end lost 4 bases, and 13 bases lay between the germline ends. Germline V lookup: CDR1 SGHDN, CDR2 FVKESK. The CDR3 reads CASSLPFRVTEAFF. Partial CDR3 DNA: TGTGCCAGCAGCCTGCCCTTTAGGGTCACTGAA.

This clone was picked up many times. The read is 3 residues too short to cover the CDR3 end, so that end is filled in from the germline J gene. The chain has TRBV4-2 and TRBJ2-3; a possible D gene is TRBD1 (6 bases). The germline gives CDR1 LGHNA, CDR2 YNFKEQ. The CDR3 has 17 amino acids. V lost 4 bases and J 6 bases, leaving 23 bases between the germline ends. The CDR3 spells CASSPLDRPSRPDTQYF. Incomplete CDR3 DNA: TGTGCCAGCAGCCCCTTAGACAGGCCCTCCCGACCTGATACG.

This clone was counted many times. Incomplete CDR3 DNA: TGCGCCAGCAGCCGTCCTCTAGCGGGGGGCGGCGCAGATACG. It specifies CASSRPLAGGGADT. The whole CDR3 protein reads CASSRPLAGGGADTQYF. The rearrangement links TRBV4-1 to TRBJ2-3; 11 bases line up with TRBD2. The CDR3 end lies 3 residues beyond the end of the read and is filled in from the germline J gene. Germline lookup yields CDR1 MGHRA and CDR2 YSYEKL. V was pared by 4 bases and J by 4 bases, with 10 bases of the junction left unmatched. The CDR3 loop spans 17 amino acids.

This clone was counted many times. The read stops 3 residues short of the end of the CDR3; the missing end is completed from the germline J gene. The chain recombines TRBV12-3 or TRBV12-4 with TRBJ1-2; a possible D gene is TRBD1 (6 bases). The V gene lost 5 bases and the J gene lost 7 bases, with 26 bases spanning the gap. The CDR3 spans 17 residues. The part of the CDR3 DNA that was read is TGTGCCAGCAGTCCCCGACAGGTGCATGATTCATTCGGTGGC. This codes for CASSPRQVHDSFGG. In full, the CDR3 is CASSPRQVHDSFGGYTF.

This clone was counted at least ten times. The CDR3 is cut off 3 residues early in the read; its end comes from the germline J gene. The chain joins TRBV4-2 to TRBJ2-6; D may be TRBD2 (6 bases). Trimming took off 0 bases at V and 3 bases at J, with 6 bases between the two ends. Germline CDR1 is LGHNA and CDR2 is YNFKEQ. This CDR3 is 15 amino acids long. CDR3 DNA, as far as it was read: TGTGCCAGCAGCCAAGAGCGGGATGGGGCCAACGTC. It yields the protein CASSQERDGANV. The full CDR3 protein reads CASSQERDGANVLTF.

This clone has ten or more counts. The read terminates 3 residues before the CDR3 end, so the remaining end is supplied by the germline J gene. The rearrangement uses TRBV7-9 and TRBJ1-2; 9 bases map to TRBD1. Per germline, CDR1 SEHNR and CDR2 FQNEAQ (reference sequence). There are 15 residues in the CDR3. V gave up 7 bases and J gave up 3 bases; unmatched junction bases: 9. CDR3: CASTSQGAVDYGYTF. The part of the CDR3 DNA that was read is TGTGCCAGCACCTCACAGGGGGCGGTGGACTATGGC.

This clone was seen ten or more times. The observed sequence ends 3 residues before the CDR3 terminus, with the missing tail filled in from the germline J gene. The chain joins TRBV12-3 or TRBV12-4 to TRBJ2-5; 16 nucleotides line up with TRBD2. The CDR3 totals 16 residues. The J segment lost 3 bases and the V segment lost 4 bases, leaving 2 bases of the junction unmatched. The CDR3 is CASSSGTSGREETQYF. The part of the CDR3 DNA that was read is TGTGCCAGCAGTTCCGGGACTAGCGGGAGGGAAGAGACC.

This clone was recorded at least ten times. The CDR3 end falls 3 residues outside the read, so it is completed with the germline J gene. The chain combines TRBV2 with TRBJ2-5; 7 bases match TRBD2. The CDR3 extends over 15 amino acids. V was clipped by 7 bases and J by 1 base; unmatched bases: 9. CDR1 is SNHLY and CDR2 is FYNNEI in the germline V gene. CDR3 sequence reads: CASKRTLAAQETQYF. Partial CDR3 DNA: TGTGCCAGCAAGCGAACCCTAGCGGCCCAAGAGACC.

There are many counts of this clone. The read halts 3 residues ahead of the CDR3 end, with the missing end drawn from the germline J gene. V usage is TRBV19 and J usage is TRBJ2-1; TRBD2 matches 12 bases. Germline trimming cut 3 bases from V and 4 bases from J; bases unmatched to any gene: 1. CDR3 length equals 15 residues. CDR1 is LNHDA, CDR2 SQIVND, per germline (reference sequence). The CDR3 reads CASSIGTSGYNEQFF. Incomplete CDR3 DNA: TGTGCCAGTAGTATCGGGACTAGCGGGTACAATGAG.

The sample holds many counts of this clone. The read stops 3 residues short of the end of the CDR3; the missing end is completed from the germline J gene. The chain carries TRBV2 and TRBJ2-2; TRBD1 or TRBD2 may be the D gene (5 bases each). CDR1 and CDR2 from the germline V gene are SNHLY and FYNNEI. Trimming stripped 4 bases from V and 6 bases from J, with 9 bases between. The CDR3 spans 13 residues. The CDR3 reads CASSVRGAGELFF. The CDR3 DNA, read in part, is TGTGCCAGCAGTGTGAGAGGGGCCGGGGAG. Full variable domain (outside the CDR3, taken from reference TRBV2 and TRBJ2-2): EPEVTQTPSHQVTQMGQEVILRCVPISNHLYFYWYRQILGQKVEFLVSFYNNEISEKSEIFDDQFSVERPDGSNFTLKIRSTKLEDSAMYFCASSVRGAGELFFGEGSRLTVL.

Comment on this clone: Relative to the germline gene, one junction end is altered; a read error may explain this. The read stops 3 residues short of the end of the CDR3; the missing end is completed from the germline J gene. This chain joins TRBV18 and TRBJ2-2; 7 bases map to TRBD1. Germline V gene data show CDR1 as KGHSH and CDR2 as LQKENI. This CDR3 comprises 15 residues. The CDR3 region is CASRATGENIGELFF. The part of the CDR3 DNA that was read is TGTGCCAGCCGAGCCACAGGGGAGAACATCGGGGAG.

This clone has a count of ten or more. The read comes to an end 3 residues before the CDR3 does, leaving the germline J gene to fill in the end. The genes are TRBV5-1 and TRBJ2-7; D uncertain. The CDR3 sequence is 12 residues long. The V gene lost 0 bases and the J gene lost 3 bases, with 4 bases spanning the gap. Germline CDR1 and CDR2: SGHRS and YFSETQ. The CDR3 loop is CASSLDGYEQYF. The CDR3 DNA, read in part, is TGCGCCAGCAGCTTGGACGGCTACGAG.

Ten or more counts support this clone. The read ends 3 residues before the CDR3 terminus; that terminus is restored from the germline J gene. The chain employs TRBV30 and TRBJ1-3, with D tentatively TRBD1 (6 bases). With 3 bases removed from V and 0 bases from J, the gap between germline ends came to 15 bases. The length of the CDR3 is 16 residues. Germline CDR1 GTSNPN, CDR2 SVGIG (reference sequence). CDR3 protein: CAWRGGAPISGNTIYF. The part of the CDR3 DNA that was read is TGTGCCTGGAGGGGGGGGGCACCCATCTCTGGAAACACC.

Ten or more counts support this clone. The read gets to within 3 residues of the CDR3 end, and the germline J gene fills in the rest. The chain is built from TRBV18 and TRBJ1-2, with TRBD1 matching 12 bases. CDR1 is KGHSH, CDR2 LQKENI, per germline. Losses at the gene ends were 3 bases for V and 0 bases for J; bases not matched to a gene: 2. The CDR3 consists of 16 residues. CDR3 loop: CASSPGQGATNYGYTF. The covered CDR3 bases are TGTGCCAGCTCACCGGGACAGGGGGCTACTAACTATGGC.

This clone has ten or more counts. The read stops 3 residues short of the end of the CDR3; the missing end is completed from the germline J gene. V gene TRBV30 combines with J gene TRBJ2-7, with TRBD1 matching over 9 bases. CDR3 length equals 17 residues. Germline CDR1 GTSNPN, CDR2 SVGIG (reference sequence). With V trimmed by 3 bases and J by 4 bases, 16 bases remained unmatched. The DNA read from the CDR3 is TGTGCCTGGAGGACGGACAGGGGATTTCTCGCGACTTACGAG. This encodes CAWRTDRGFLATYE. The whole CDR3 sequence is CAWRTDRGFLATYEQYF.

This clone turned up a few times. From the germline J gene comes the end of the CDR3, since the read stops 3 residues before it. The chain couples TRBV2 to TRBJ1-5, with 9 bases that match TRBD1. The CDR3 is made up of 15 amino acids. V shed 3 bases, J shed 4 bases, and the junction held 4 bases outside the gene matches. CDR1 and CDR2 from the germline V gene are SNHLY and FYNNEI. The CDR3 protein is CASSDPGQGNQPQHF. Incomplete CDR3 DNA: TGTGCCAGCAGTGACCCGGGACAGGGTAATCAGCCC.

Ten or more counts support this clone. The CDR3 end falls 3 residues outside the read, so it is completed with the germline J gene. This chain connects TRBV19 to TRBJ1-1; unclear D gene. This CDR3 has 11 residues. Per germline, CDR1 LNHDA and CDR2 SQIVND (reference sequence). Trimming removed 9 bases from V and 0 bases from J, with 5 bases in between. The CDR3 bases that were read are TGTGCCAGCATTGTGAACACTGAA. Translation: CASIVNTE. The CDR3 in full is CASIVNTEAFF.

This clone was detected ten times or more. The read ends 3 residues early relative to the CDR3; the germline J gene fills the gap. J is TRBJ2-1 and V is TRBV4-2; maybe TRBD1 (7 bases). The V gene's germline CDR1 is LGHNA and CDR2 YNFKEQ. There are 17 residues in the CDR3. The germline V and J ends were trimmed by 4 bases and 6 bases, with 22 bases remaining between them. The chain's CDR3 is CASSPAWRGLKGNEQFF. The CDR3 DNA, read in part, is TGTGCCAGCAGCCCCGCCTGGAGGGGGCTCAAGGGCAATGAG.

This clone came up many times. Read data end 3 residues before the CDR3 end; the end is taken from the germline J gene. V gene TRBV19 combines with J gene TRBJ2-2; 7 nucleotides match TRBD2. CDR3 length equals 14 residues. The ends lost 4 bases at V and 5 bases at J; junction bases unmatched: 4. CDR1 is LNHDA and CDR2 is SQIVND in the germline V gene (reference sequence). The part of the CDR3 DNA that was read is TGTGCCAGTAGTAGGGGGGGATGGACCGGGGAG. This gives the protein CASSRGGWTGE. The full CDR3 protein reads CASSRGGWTGELFF.

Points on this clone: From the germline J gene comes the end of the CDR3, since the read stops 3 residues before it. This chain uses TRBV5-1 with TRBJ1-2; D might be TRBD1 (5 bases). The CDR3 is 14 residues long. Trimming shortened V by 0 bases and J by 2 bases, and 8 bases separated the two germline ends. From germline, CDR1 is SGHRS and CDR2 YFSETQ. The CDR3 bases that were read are TGCGCCAGCAGCTTGGAAGGGGTAAACTATGGC. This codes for CASSLEGVNYG. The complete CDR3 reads CASSLEGVNYGYTF.

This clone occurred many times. The CDR3 protein is CASSQEPLASSYNEQFF. The CDR3 DNA, read in part, is TGTGCCAGCAGCCAAGAGCCTTTAGCGAGCTCCTACAATGAG. V is TRBV3-1 (or the pseudogene TRBV3-2) and J is TRBJ2-1; tentatively, D is TRBD2 (5 bases). The observed sequence ends 3 residues before the CDR3 terminus, with the missing tail filled in from the germline J gene. This CDR3 is built from 17 residues. With 0 bases removed from V and 0 bases from J, the gap between germline ends came to 12 bases. Germline V CDR1 and CDR2: LGHDT, YNNKEL (reference sequence).

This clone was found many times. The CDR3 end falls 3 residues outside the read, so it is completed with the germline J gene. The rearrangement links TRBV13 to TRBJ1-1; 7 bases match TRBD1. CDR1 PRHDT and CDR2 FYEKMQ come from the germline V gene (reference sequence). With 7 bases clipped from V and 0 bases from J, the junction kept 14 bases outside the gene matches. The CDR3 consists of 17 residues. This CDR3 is CASTPDGTDPMNTEAFF. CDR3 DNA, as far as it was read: TGTGCCAGCACCCCTGACGGGACAGACCCTATGAACACTGAA.

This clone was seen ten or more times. Partial CDR3 DNA: TGCAGTGCTACGGACAGCAAGAAACGGCCC. Encoded protein: CSATDSKKRP. The whole CDR3 protein is CSATDSKKRPQHF. The rearrangement links TRBV20-1 to TRBJ1-5; D is perhaps TRBD1 (6 bases). Sequencing ends 3 residues short of the CDR3 end; the germline J gene provides the rest. The CDR3 sequence is 13 residues long. Trimming removed 4 bases from V and 9 bases from J, with 16 bases in between. Per germline, CDR1 DFQATT and CDR2 SNEGSKA (reference sequence).

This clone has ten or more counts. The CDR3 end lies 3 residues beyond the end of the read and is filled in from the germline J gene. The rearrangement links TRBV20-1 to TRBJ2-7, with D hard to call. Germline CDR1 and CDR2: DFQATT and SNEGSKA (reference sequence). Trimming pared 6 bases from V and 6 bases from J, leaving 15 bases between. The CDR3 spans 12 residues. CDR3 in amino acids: CSAQRLGGEQYF. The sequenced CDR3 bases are TGCAGTGCGCAAAGACTCGGCGGCGAG.

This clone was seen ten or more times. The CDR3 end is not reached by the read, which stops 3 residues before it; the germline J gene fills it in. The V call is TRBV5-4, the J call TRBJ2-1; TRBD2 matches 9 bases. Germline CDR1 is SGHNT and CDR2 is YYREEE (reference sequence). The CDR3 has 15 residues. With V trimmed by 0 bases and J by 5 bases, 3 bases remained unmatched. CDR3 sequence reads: CASSLVAGANNEQFF. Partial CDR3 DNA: TGTGCCAGCAGCTTGGTAGCGGGAGCGAACAATGAG.

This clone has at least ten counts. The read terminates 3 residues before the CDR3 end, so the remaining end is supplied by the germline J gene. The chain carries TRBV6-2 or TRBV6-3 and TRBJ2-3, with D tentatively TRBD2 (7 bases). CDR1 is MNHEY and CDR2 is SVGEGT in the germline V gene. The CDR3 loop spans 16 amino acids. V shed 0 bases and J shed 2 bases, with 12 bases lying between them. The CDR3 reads CASSYSAGASTDTQYF. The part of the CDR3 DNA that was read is TGTGCCAGCAGTTACTCGGCGGGGGCGTCCACAGATACG.

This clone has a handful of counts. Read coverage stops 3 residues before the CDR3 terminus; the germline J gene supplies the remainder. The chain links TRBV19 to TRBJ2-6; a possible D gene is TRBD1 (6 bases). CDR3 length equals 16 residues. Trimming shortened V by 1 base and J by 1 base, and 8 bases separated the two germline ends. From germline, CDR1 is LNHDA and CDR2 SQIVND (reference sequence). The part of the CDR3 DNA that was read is TGTGCCAGTAGTATAGCACAGGGATCTGGGGCCAACGTC. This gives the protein CASSIAQGSGANV. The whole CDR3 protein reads CASSIAQGSGANVLTF.

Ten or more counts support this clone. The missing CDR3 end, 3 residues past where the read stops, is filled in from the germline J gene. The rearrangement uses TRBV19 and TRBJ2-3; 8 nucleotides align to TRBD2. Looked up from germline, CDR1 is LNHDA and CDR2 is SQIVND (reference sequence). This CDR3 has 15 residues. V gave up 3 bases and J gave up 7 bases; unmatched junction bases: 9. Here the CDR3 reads CASSMGLAGLNTQYF. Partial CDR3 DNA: TGTGCCAGTAGTATGGGTCTAGCGGGCCTGAATACG.

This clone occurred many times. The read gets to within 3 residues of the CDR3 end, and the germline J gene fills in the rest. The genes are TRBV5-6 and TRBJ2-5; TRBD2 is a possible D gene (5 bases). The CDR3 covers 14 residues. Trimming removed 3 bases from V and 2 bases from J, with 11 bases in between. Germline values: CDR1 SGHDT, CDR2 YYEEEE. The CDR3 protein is CASSSGLKQETQYF. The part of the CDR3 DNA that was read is TGTGCCAGCAGCTCCGGACTGAAACAAGAGACC.

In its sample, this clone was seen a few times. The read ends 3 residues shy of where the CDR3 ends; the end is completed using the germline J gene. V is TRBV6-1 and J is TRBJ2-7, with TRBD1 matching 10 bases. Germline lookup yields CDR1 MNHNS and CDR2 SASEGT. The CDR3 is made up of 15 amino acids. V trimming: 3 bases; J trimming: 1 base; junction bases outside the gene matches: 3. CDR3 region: CASSEPGQGSYEQYF. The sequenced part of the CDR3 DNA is TGTGCCAGCAGTGAGCCGGGACAGGGGTCCTACGAG.

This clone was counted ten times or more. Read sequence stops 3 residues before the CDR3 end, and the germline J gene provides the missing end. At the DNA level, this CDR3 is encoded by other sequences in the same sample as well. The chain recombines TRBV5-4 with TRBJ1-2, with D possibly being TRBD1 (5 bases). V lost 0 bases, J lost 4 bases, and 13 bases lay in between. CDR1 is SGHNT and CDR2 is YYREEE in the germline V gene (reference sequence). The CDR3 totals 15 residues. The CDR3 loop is CASSLAGGEVYGYTF. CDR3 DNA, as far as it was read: TGTGCCAGCAGCTTGGCCGGAGGGGAGGTCTATGGC.

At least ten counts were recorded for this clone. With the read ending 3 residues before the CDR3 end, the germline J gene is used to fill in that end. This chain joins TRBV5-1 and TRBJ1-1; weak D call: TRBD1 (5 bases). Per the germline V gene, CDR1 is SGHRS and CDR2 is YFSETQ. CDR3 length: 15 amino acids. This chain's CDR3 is CASSLAGATRGEAFF. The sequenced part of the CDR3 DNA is TGCGCCAGCAGCTTGGCGGGAGCGACGAGGGGAGAA.